This is a list of T cell receptor beta chains from one sample in a study of response to subunit inactivated influenza vaccine. TCRdb analysed the RT-PCR reads with MiXCR anew, one entry per CDR3 protein. The sample lists about 520,000 distinct CDR3 sequences; about 25% were seen once. Material: CD4+ T cells sorted from PBMCs, obtained about 5 days after vaccination. These receptors originate from a man between 50 and 59 years old who received an inactivated influenza vaccine. Each CDR3 is given without its conserved first and last residue. Each record gives: D gene, J gene, V gene, CDR3 protein. The D gene is left open where the match is weak.

>TRBD2|TRBJ2-1|TRBV12-3/TRBV12-4
ASSFAGTSVQF
>TRBD1|TRBJ1-5|TRBV4-3
ASSRGTGNQPQH
>TRBD1|TRBJ1-2|TRBV12-3/TRBV12-4
ASTHRRMGQGGGIYGYT
>TRBD1|TRBJ2-7|TRBV12-3/TRBV12-4
ASSLGTVTNYEQY
>TRBD2|TRBJ2-7|TRBV29-1
SVASGTSGTYEQY
>TRBD2|TRBJ2-2|TRBV7-2
ASSSTSGGNTGELF
>-|TRBJ1-1|TRBV3-1
ASSPARRSTEAF
>-|TRBJ1-1|TRBV3-1
ASSRQAVDEAF
>TRBD2|TRBJ2-3|TRBV4-1
ASSLQRGGGFTDTQY
>-|TRBJ2-3|TRBV12-3/TRBV12-4
ASSLTAGINTDTQY
>TRBD2|TRBJ2-7|TRBV20-1
SATAPGTSGRALYEQY
>TRBD2|TRBJ2-7|TRBV6-1
ASSEESGSWYEQY
>-|TRBJ2-1|TRBV7-2
ASSLTGHEQF
>TRBD2|TRBJ2-7|TRBV20-1
SAMGTSGNPLGEQY
>-|TRBJ2-5|TRBV7-8
ASSILRGPLETQY
>TRBD2|TRBJ2-2|TRBV7-3
ASSSAGGSSGELF
>TRBD2|TRBJ2-7|TRBV25-1
ASRPLGLAGGEQY
>-|TRBJ2-5|TRBV28
ASCKDRGETQY
>-|TRBJ2-7|TRBV20-1
SARVGTQQEYEQY
>-|TRBJ2-3|TRBV6-2/TRBV6-3
ASGLEDTQY
>-|TRBJ2-7|TRBV5-1
ASSLVPGAVYEQY
>-|TRBJ2-7|TRBV12-3/TRBV12-4
ASSFGLSYEQY